A selection of T cell receptor beta chains follows, all from one sample in a study of low-dose radiotherapy and immunotherapy resistance in tumors. MiXCR, run by TCRdb on the reads, gives a single entry per CDR3 protein. Among around 83,000 distinct CDR3 sequences listed, about 19% were seen once. The sample was PBMCs, taken before treatment. The receptor source for this set is a male donor with prostate cancer. The CDR3 runs from the conserved cysteine through the conserved F or W. Fields, in order: D gene, clone size, V gene, J gene, CDR3 DNA, CDR3 protein. D genes are given only for firm matches. Clone size, where shown, is once, few, many, or a class for clones that have expanded.

D: .
size: many
V: TRBV6-6
J: TRBJ1-4
DNA: TGTGCCAGCAGTTACGGCCAGGGAAATGAAAAACTGTTTTTT
CDR3: CASSYGQGNEKLFF

D: TRBD2
size: many
V: TRBV14
J: TRBJ2-1
DNA: TGTGCCAGCAGCCAGGGTAGCGGGAGTAGGAATGAGCAGTTCTTC
CDR3: CASSQGSGSRNEQFF

D: .
size: many
V: TRBV29-1
J: TRBJ2-5
DNA: TGCAGCGTTGACAGGGGAACGACCCAGTACTTC
CDR3: CSVDRGTTQYF

D: .
size: many
V: TRBV6-5
J: TRBJ1-6
DNA: TGTGCCAGCACCAGAACCCTTAATTCACCCCTCCACTTT
CDR3: CASTRTLNSPLHF

D: .
size: many
V: TRBV12-3/TRBV12-4
J: TRBJ2-7
DNA: TGTGCCAGCAGTCGAAATCGACTAGATTTATTCTACGAGCAGTACTTC
CDR3: CASSRNRLDLFYEQYF

D: .
size: few
V: TRBV28
J: TRBJ2-3
DNA: TGTGCCAGCAGTCTACAGGGAAGGGGCACAGATACGCAGTATTTT
CDR3: CASSLQGRGTDTQYF

D: .
size: .
V: TRBV27
J: TRBJ1-6
DNA: TGTGCCAGCGGGTTCCTCAGTAGCTCCTATAATTCACCCCTCCACTTT
CDR3: CASGFLSSSYNSPLHF

D: .
size: many
V: TRBV7-2
J: TRBJ2-1
DNA: TGTGCCAGCAGCTTCGGCAGGGTGGTGCGGAATGAGCAGTTCTTC
CDR3: CASSFGRVVRNEQFF

D: TRBD1
size: .
V: TRBV6-6
J: TRBJ2-7
DNA: TGCGCCAGCACCCCGACAGGGGACTACGAGCAGTACTTC
CDR3: CASTPTGDYEQYF

D: .
size: .
V: TRBV7-8
J: TRBJ1-5
DNA: TGTGCCAGCAGCGACCCACAGTACGCGGGCAATCAGCCCCAGCATTTT
CDR3: CASSDPQYAGNQPQHF

D: TRBD2
size: many
V: TRBV28
J: TRBJ2-1
DNA: TGTGCCAGCAGACACCCCGGGACTAGCGGGAGGGCCCTCATCAATGAGCAGTTCTTC
CDR3: CASRHPGTSGRALINEQFF

D: .
size: many
V: TRBV19
J: TRBJ2-2
DNA: TGTGCCAGTAGTATTCGCCTCAGGACTTCGAACACCGGGGAGCTGTTTTTT
CDR3: CASSIRLRTSNTGELFF

D: .
size: many
V: TRBV3-1
J: TRBJ1-3
DNA: TGTGCCAGCAGCCAAGGTCAGGTCTCTGGAAACACCATATATTTT
CDR3: CASSQGQVSGNTIYF

D: TRBD2
size: many
V: TRBV3-1
J: TRBJ2-1
DNA: TGTGCCAGCAGCCAAGAGATGCCTAGCGGGTACAATGAGCAGTTCTTC
CDR3: CASSQEMPSGYNEQFF

D: .
size: many
V: TRBV20-1
J: TRBJ2-2
DNA: TGCAGTGCTAGAGATCCCAGGACCGGGGAGCTGTTTTTT
CDR3: CSARDPRTGELFF

D: .
size: many
V: TRBV7-3
J: TRBJ1-1
DNA: TGTGCCAGCAGAACCGCCACAAGGTCGGGGTTACTTGAAGCTTTCTTT
CDR3: CASRTATRSGLLEAFF

D: TRBD1
size: many
V: TRBV20-1
J: TRBJ2-5
DNA: TGCAGTGCTAGGGGACAGCATGGAGAGACCCAGTACTTC
CDR3: CSARGQHGETQYF

D: TRBD2
size: many
V: TRBV12-3/TRBV12-4
J: TRBJ2-2
DNA: TGTGCCAGCAGTTCCGGACTAGCCGGGCCCGGGGAGCTGTTTTTT
CDR3: CASSSGLAGPGELFF

D: .
size: many
V: TRBV2
J: TRBJ2-1
DNA: TGTGCCAGCAGTGAACTATCCCCCCTCTCCTACAATGAGCAGTTCTTC
CDR3: CASSELSPLSYNEQFF

D: TRBD2
size: few
V: TRBV5-1
J: TRBJ2-2
DNA: TGCGCCAGCAGCCACCGAAGGACTAGCGGGGGCCACACGAACACCGGGGAGCTGTTTTTT
CDR3: CASSHRRTSGGHTNTGELFF

D: .
size: many
V: TRBV5-1
J: TRBJ2-1
DNA: TGCGCCAGCAGCTTGGGTGGGGGGACCTTACAAGGTGTGCAGTTCTTC
CDR3: CASSLGGGTLQGVQFF

D: .
size: few
V: TRBV7-9
J: TRBJ2-2
DNA: TGTGCCAGCAGCTTAGCCCTAGGATACGCGAACACCGGGGAGCTGTTTTTT
CDR3: CASSLALGYANTGELFF

D: TRBD1
size: many
V: TRBV12-3/TRBV12-4
J: TRBJ1-4
DNA: TGTGCCAGCAGTTTAGGACAGGGTAATGAAAAACTGTTTTTT
CDR3: CASSLGQGNEKLFF

D: .
size: many
V: TRBV4-2
J: TRBJ1-5
DNA: TGTGCCAGCAGTGTCCTTCTAGGGGGAGGGAGCAATCAGCCCCAGCATTTT
CDR3: CASSVLLGGGSNQPQHF

D: .
size: many
V: TRBV20-1
J: TRBJ2-7
DNA: TGCAGTGCTAGTCGGCAGACAAACTCCTACGAGCAGTACTTC
CDR3: CSASRQTNSYEQYF

D: .
size: .
V: TRBV20-1
J: TRBJ1-2
DNA: TGCAGTGCTAGGAGGGGGGTAACTAACTATGGCTACACCTTC
CDR3: CSARRGVTNYGYTF

D: .
size: .
V: TRBV5-5
J: TRBJ2-7
DNA: TGTGCCAGCAGCTTGGGAGGGCCCAACGAGCAGTACTTC
CDR3: CASSLGGPNEQYF

D: TRBD2
size: many
V: TRBV5-1
J: TRBJ2-3
DNA: TGCGCCAGCAGCTTGGGGCTAGCGGGAGGGCCAGATACGCAGTATTTT
CDR3: CASSLGLAGGPDTQYF

D: TRBD1
size: few
V: TRBV28
J: TRBJ2-5
DNA: TGTGCCAGCAGTTCAGGGGGACAGGGGCAAGAGACCCAGTACTTC
CDR3: CASSSGGQGQETQYF

D: .
size: many
V: TRBV19
J: TRBJ1-5
DNA: TGTGCCAGTAGTATAGCATTTACGGAAGGCAATCAGCCCCAGCATTTT
CDR3: CASSIAFTEGNQPQHF

D: .
size: .
V: TRBV27
J: TRBJ2-7
DNA: TGTGCCAGCAGTTATACAGGGCCGGCGAGCGAGCAGTACTTC
CDR3: CASSYTGPASEQYF

D: TRBD2
size: many
V: TRBV6-6
J: TRBJ2-7
DNA: TGTGCCGAAAGCGGGGGGAGCTCCTACGAGCAGTACTTC
CDR3: CAESGGSSYEQYF

D: .
size: .
V: TRBV24-1
J: TRBJ2-3
DNA: TGTGCCACCAGTGTGGGGGGCACAGATACGCAGTATTTT
CDR3: CATSVGGTDTQYF

D: TRBD1
size: .
V: TRBV7-3
J: TRBJ1-3
DNA: TGTGCCAGCAGCTTAACGCCACGGACAGGGGAGGGAAACACCATGTATTTT
CDR3: CASSLTPRTGEGNTMYF

D: TRBD1
size: many
V: TRBV28
J: TRBJ2-2
DNA: TGTGCCAGCAGTTTATTTCGACAGGGGAACACCGGGGAGCTGTTTTTT
CDR3: CASSLFRQGNTGELFF

D: .
size: many
V: TRBV6-2/TRBV6-3
J: TRBJ1-1
DNA: TGTGCCAGCAGTGTGACAGCTATGAACACTGAAGCTTTCTTT
CDR3: CASSVTAMNTEAFF

D: TRBD1
size: few
V: TRBV24-1
J: TRBJ2-1
DNA: TGTGCCACCAGTGATTCACGGACAGGGATTCGGGGCTACAATGAGCAGTTCTTC
CDR3: CATSDSRTGIRGYNEQFF

D: .
size: .
V: TRBV18
J: TRBJ1-5
DNA: TGTGCCAGCTCACCGACGAGGGACCAGCCCCAGCATTTT
CDR3: CASSPTRDQPQHF

D: TRBD2
size: many
V: TRBV20-1
J: TRBJ2-4
DNA: TGCAGTGCCGGCCTTAGCGGGAGAGACAAAAACATTCAGTACTTC
CDR3: CSAGLSGRDKNIQYF

D: TRBD1
size: many
V: TRBV6-5
J: TRBJ1-2
DNA: TGTGCCAGCAGTCACCGGGACAGTCCCTATGGCTACACCTTC
CDR3: CASSHRDSPYGYTF

D: .
size: many
V: TRBV14
J: TRBJ2-3
DNA: TGTGCCAGCAGCCAAGAGGTCGGCTCAGATACGCAGTATTTT
CDR3: CASSQEVGSDTQYF

D: TRBD1
size: many
V: TRBV10-3
J: TRBJ1-6
DNA: TGTGCCATCAGTGAGTCGATGACAGGGTTGGATTCACCCCTCCACTTT
CDR3: CAISESMTGLDSPLHF

D: .
size: many
V: TRBV14
J: TRBJ2-1
DNA: TGTGCCAGCAGCTCACAGGGCAATGAGCAGTTCTTC
CDR3: CASSSQGNEQFF

D: .
size: .
V: TRBV11-2
J: TRBJ2-1
DNA: TGTGCCAGCAGCTTACTGGGGCCGGGTTACAATGAGCAGTTCTTC
CDR3: CASSLLGPGYNEQFF

D: .
size: many
V: TRBV9
J: TRBJ2-3
DNA: TGTGCCAGCAGCGTATTAGGGAACACAGATACGCAGTATTTT
CDR3: CASSVLGNTDTQYF

D: TRBD1
size: many
V: TRBV6-2/TRBV6-3
J: TRBJ2-6
DNA: TGTGCCAGCAGCCGCACCGGGACAGGGGACTCTGGGGCCAACGTCCTGACTTTC
CDR3: CASSRTGTGDSGANVLTF

D: .
size: .
V: TRBV12-3/TRBV12-4
J: TRBJ2-7
DNA: TGTGCCAGCAGTTTAGCTGGGCCGCGCTCCTACGAGCAGTACTTC
CDR3: CASSLAGPRSYEQYF

D: .
size: few
V: TRBV24-1
J: TRBJ2-1
DNA: TGTGCCACCAGTGGGGTCGGCGAAGGCTCCTACAATGAGCAGTTCTTC
CDR3: CATSGVGEGSYNEQFF